This T cell receptor beta chain was sequenced in a study of T cell responses to AZD1222 COVID-19 vaccine (dated by TCRdb to about 2021). Study-wide context: A total of approximately 250 trial participants underwent TCR sequencing, of whom about 210 had received two doses of AZD1222 and around 26 had received two doses of the MenACWY control vaccine. Trial participants were enrolled by age into subgroups of 18-55, 56-69 and 70-plus years, and roughly 150, 30 and 60 TCR-sequenced participants, respectively, were included in these subgroups. Study-wide findings and limitations: After two AZD1222 doses, both the breadth and the depth of spike-specific TCRs were significantly higher than at day 0 and than in MenACWY recipients. CD4 TCRs associated with the vaccine covered the entire spike protein, and the dominant responses were in regions 160-218 and 743-854. In the small 56-69-year group, the increase in depth fell short of significance, most likely because of low power. Nearly half of unique spike-specific TCRs reportedly recognized epitopes outside regions mutated in the B.1.351 and B.1.1.7 variants. Participants were mostly white British, with more females than males. The authors suggested clonal diversity may have been underestimated. Because no day 14 peak-response samples were available, the repertoires could be characterized only after the peak T cell response. Conclusions about previously exposed vaccinees are limited because only a handful of AZD1222 recipients were SARS-CoV-2 seropositive at baseline.

CDR1 and CDR2 are read off the germline V gene as SQVTM and ANQGSEA. The junction carries 7 bases between V and J, which are trimmed by 5 bases and 3 bases respectively. From its cysteine to its phenylalanine, the CDR3 spans 11 amino acids. The only DNA kept is the CDR3, 33 bases in frame from the first base. Points on this clone: This clone's antigen is unknown. Base qualities are not provided; no much larger clone lies one nucleotide away.

The CDR3 regions of human TCRbeta chains were subjected to immunosequencing. Turning to the authors' computational methods: Repertoire TCRs were matched against a reference library of SARS-CoV-2-specific TCRs generated with the MIRA antigen-specificity platform. Breadth was defined as the fraction of unique TCRs that were SARS-CoV-2-associated, and depth was defined as the fraction of total T cells that were SARS-CoV-2-associated. Using the MIRA data, every spike-specific TCR was mapped to the spike region that the TCR reacted to and assigned to either a CD4 or a CD8 class. Log10-transformed breadth and depth values were compared by one-way ANOVA with Sidak's multiple comparisons tests. Sourced from immuneACCESS, this table was stored by TCRdb with only in-frame sequences that have V and J called. A share of the clones is absent; for the studies checked, an unresolved V gene accounts for under half, and the remainder has no known explanation. That table gives V, J and clone size, and the DNA gave D and trimming. The sample profile shows around 220,000 clones; about 94% of them were found once. Approximately 1.5% of the sample comes from the top ten.

The time point tag for this specimen amounts to: about 28 days (+/-7) after the second vaccine dose. Sample treatment or condition, as interpreted from the label and publication: meningococcal conjugate vaccine given as trial control. Vaccinee samples were obtained from the UK trials COV001 and COV002, which included a single-blind randomized controlled phase 2/3 trial of AZD1222 (ChAdOx1 nCoV-19) in healthy adults. Trial participant PBMC samples were collected at day 0 and day 28 after the second dose for TCRbeta chain sequencing. This receptor was taken from an adult who received the MenACWY meningococcal vaccine as a control. This chain is built from TRBV29-1 and TRBJ2-5; TRBD2 is a possible D gene, resting on 5 matching bases. The sample consisted of peripheral blood, taken 28 days after the second dose of the MenACWY control vaccine. This receptor carries the CDR3 CSVPGEETQYF. In nucleotide form, the sequence is TGCAGCGTTCCCGGGGAAGAGACCCAGTACTTC.